The present T cell receptor beta chain was sequenced within a study of shared clonotypes between healthy human individuals. At the level of the study: Three CD4 naive, three CD4 memory, two CD8 naive and one CD8 memory plate were used per donor. Study conclusions and caveats: Among donors, sharing of clonotypes was expected to be affected by sequencing depth.

In regard to this clone: The antigen remains undetermined. The same CDR3 also results from other DNA sequences found in this sample.

The repertoire was sequenced with immunoSEQ multiplex PCR; TCRdb's copy has only in-frame clones and lacks some. The table includes hundreds of thousands of clones, about 96% detected once. The germline V gene encodes CDR1 SGDLS and CDR2 YYNGEE. J was trimmed by 6 bases and V by 0 bases; bases with no gene match: 2. The CDR3 has 15 amino acids. Terminally differentiated effector memory CD45RA+ cells were excluded by CCR7 positive selection of CD45RO-negative cells. This clonotype was obtained from a woman in her twenties or thirties in good health. The V gene is TRBV9, the J gene TRBJ2-1, with 11 bases that match TRBD2. Sequencing was performed on naive CD8+ T cells sorted from blood. CDR3 DNA: TGTGCCAGCAGCGTAGGTACTAGCGGGAGCAATGAGCAGTTCTTC. It yields the protein CASSVGTSGSNEQFF. Based on the CDR3 plus reference TRBV9 and TRBJ2-1, the full variable domain is DSGVTQTPKHLITATGQRVTLRCSPRSGDLSVYWYQQSLDQGLQFLIQYYNGEERAKGNILERFSAQQFPDLHSELNLSSLELGDSALYFCASSVGTSGSNEQFFGPGTRLTVL.